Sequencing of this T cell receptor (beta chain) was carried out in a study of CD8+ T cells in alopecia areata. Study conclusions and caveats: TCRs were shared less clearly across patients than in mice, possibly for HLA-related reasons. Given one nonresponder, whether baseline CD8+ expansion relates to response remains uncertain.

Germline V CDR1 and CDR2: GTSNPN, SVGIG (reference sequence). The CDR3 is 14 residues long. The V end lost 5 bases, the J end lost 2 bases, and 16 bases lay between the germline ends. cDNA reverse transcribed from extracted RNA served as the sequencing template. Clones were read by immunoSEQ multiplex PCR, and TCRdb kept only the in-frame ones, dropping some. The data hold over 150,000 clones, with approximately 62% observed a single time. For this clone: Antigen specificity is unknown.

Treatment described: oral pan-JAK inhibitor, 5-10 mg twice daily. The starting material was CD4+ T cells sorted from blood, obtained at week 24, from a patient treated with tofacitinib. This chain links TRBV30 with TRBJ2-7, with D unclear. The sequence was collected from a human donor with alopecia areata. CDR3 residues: CAWHKQGRPYEQYF. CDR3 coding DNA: TGTGCCTGGCATAAACAAGGACGGCCCTACGAGCAGTACTTC.